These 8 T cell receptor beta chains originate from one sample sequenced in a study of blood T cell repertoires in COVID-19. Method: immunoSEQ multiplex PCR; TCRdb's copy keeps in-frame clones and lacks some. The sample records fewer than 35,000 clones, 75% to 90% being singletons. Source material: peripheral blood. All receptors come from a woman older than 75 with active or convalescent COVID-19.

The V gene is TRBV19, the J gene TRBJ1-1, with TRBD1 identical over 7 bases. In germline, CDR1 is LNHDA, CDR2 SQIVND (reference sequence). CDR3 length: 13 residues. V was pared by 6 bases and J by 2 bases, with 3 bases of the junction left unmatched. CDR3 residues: CASRNRGNTEAFF. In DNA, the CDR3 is TGTGCCAGTAGGAACAGGGGAAACACTGAAGCTTTCTTT. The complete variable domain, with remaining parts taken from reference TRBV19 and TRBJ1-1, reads DGGITQSPKYLFRKEGQNVTLSCEQNLNHDAMYWYRQDPGQGLRLIYYSQIVNDFQKGDIAEGYSVSREKKESFPLTVTSAQKNPTAFYLCASRNRGNTEAFFGQGTRLTVV.

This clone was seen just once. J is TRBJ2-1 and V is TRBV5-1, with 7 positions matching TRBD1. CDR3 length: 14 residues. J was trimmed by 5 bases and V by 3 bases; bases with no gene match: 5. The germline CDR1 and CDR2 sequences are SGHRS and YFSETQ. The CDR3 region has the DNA TGCGCCAGCAGCTCGACAGGGAGCAACAATGAGCAGTTCTTC. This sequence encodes CASSSTGSNNEQFF.

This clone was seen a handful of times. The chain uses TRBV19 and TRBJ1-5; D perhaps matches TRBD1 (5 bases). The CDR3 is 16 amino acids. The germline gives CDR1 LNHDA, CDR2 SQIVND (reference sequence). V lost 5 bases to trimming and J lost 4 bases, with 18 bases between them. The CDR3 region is CASSPIRVSSNQPQHF. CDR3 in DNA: TGTGCCAGTAGTCCTATCAGGGTATCCTCAAATCAGCCCCAGCATTTT.

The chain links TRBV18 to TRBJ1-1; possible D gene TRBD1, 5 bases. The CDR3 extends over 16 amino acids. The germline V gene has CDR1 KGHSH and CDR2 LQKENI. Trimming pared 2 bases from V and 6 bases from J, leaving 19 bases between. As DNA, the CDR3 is TGTGCCAGCTCACCAGTCAGGGTAAGCACGGCCGCTGAAGCTTTCTTT. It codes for CASSPVRVSTAAEAFF. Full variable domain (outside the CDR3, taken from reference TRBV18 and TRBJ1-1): NAGVMQNPRHLVRRRGQEARLRCSPMKGHSHVYWYRQLPEEGLKFMVYLQKENIIDESGMPKERFSAEFPKEGPSILRIQQVVRGDSAAYFCASSPVRVSTAAEAFFGQGTRLTVV.

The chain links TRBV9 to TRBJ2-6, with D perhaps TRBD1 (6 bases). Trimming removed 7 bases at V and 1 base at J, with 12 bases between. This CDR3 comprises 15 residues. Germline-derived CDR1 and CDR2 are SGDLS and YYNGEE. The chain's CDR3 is CASGRQVSGANVLTF. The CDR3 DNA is TGTGCCAGCGGAAGACAGGTGTCTGGGGCCAACGTCCTGACTTTC. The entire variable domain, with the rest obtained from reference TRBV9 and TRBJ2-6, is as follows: DSGVTQTPKHLITATGQRVTLRCSPRSGDLSVYWYQQSLDQGLQFLIQYYNGEERAKGNILERFSAQQFPDLHSELNLSSLELGDSALYFCASGRQVSGANVLTFGAGSRLTVL.

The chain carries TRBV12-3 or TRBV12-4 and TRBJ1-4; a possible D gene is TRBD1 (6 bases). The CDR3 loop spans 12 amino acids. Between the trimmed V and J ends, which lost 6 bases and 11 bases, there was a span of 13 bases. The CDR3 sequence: CASRMGAGKLFF. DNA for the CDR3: TGTGCCAGCAGAATGGGGGCGGGCAAACTGTTTTTT.

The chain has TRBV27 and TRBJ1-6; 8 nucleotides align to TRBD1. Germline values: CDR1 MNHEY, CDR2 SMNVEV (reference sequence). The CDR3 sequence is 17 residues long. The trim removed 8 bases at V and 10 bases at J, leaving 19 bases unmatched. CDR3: CASAVLGMGQAGSPLHF. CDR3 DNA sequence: TGTGCCAGCGCTGTTTTGGGGATGGGACAGGCGGGATCACCCCTCCACTTT.

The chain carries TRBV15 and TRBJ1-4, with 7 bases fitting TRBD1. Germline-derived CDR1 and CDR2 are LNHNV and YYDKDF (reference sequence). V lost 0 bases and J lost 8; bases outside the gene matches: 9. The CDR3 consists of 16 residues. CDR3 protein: CATSRDRQGTGEKLFF. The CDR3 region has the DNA TGTGCCACCAGCAGAGATCGACAGGGAACAGGCGAAAAACTGTTTTTT.